This TCR beta chain was documented in a study of beta chain features in type 1 diabetes. Broader study findings: TCRB CDR3s were moderately but significantly shorter in Type 1 diabetes patients in all four CD4+ subsets. Naive, central memory and Treg TCRB repertoires seemed to resemble each other more closely in patients than they did in healthy donors.

The ends were cut back, 6 bases at V and 1 base at J, with 13 bases in the middle. This CDR3 has 14 amino acids. Germline values: CDR1 SGHAT, CDR2 FQNNGV. In regard to this clone: As yet, its antigen is unknown.

Reverse transcription of all isolated RNA meant that expressed TCRB transcripts were sequenced. The data were produced by immunoSEQ multiplex PCR, yet TCRdb's version contains in-frame clones alone and is incomplete. The table records about 620,000 clones, about 14% of them present only once. Purity exceeding 98% was reached by all sorted populations. The sequence came from a man aged 18 to 35 in good health. The J gene is TRBJ2-7, the V gene TRBV11-2, with D possibly being TRBD1 (6 bases). Sequencing was carried out using naive CD4+ T cells from blood. As DNA, the CDR3 is TGTGCCAGCAGGCCACAAACAGGGTCCTACGAGCAGTACTTC. Translated, it gives CASRPQTGSYEQYF.